This is a list of T cell receptor beta chains from one sample in a study of OX40 agonist ivuxolimab in advanced cancers. Produced via immunoSEQ multiplex PCR; TCRdb's table is partial and in-frame only. The sample consists of about 40,000 clones, approximately 75% of them appearing once. Sequenced here: CD4+ or CD8+ T cells sorted from blood, sampled in a trial of the OX40 agonist ivuxolimab. All receptors derive from an adult with an advanced solid tumor such as melanoma, head and neck, liver or kidney cancer. Each CDR3 is given with its conserved first and last residue. A D gene is named only where the DNA matches it firmly. Size is stated for part of the rows, as once, few or many counts, or as a class when the clone is expanded.

d_gene	v_gene	j_gene	abundance	CDR3aa	CDR3nt
.	TRBV29-1	TRBJ2-7	few	CSVIDYEQYF	TGCAGCGTAATTGACTACGAGCAGTACTTC
.	TRBV21-1	TRBJ1-1	.	CASSLDLAHNSTEAFF	TGTGCCAGCAGCTTAGATTTAGCTCACAATTCCACTGAAGCTTTCTTT
TRBD1	TRBV4-1	TRBJ1-5	.	CASSQLGAGTVNQPQHF	TGCGCCAGCAGCCAACTAGGGGCCGGGACAGTCAATCAGCCCCAGCATTTT
.	TRBV11-3	TRBJ1-5	.	CASSLAWGIRLILVYQPQHF	TGTGCCAGCAGCTTAGCATGGGGCATAAGATTAATTTTGGTTTATCAGCCCCAGCATTTT
.	TRBV11-3	TRBJ2-1	.	CASSRDFSYNEQFF	TGTGCCAGCAGTCGGGACTTCTCCTACAATGAGCAGTTCTTC
.	TRBV5-5	TRBJ2-3	.	CASSLAISSSTDTQYF	TGTGCCAGCAGCTTGGCAATAAGTTCTAGCACAGATACGCAGTATTTT
TRBD1	TRBV9	TRBJ2-7	.	CASSVGNRGSYEQYF	TGTGCCAGCAGCGTAGGGAACAGGGGGTCCTACGAGCAGTACTTC
TRBD2	TRBV18	TRBJ2-2	.	CASSPQEAGSPEGLFF	TGTGCCAGCTCACCACAAGAAGCGGGATCGCCGGAGGGGCTGTTTTTT
.	TRBV30	TRBJ2-7	.	CAWSVAPGSEQYF	TGTGCCTGGAGTGTAGCCCCTGGGTCGGAGCAGTACTTC
.	TRBV18	TRBJ1-1	.	CASSPRQESNTEAFF	TGTGCCAGCTCACCTCGACAGGAGTCGAACACTGAAGCTTTCTTT
.	TRBV19	TRBJ2-1	.	CASSRGGSSNEQFF	TGTGCCAGTAGTCGAGGCGGGTCTTCCAATGAGCAGTTCTTC
.	TRBV5-1	TRBJ2-3	.	CASSLGTGLADTQYF	TGCGCCAGCAGCTTGGGAACAGGTCTCGCAGATACGCAGTATTTT
.	TRBV10-1	TRBJ1-2	.	CASSVTPNYGYTF	TGCGCCAGCAGTGTCACTCCGAACTATGGCTACACCTTC
.	TRBV29-1	TRBJ2-4	.	CSVDRPERAKNIQYF	TGCAGCGTTGATCGCCCAGAGCGAGCCAAAAACATTCAGTACTTC
.	TRBV6-1	TRBJ1-2	.	CASSEPSRNYGYTF	TGTGCCAGCAGTGAACCCTCCAGAAACTATGGCTACACCTTC
TRBD2	TRBV7-8	TRBJ2-1	.	CASSLRTSGSSYNEQFF	TGTGCCAGCAGCCTGCGGACTAGCGGGAGCTCCTACAATGAGCAGTTCTTC
TRBD2	TRBV2	TRBJ2-1	.	CASRARLAGEVPHEQFF	TGTGCCAGCAGGGCCCGACTAGCGGGAGAGGTCCCCCATGAGCAGTTCTTC
.	TRBV5-4	TRBJ2-1	.	CASRPSPYSNNEQFF	TGTGCCAGCAGACCATCCCCGTATAGCAACAATGAGCAGTTCTTC
TRBD1	TRBV5-4	TRBJ2-1	.	CASSLTTGDEQFF	TGTGCCAGCAGCTTGACGACAGGGGACGAGCAGTTCTTC
.	TRBV2	TRBJ1-1	once	CASNEVQGEASTEAFF	TGTGCCAGCAATGAGGTGCAGGGCGAGGCGAGCACTGAAGCTTTCTTT
TRBD1	TRBV28	TRBJ2-3	.	CASSSGQGADTQYF	TGTGCCAGCAGTTCCGGACAGGGCGCAGATACGCAGTATTTT
.	TRBV5-1	TRBJ2-1	few	CASSSATVTNEQFF	TGCGCCAGCAGCTCAGCGACAGTAACAAATGAGCAGTTCTTC
.	TRBV29-1	TRBJ1-6	.	CSVEEGGNNSPLHF	TGCAGCGTTGAAGAGGGGGGGAATAATTCACCCCTCCACTTT
.	TRBV27	TRBJ2-3	.	CASTPLSGFNNTQYF	TGTGCCAGCACCCCTTTGAGTGGGTTTAATAATACGCAGTATTTT
TRBD1	TRBV5-6	TRBJ1-1	.	CASSLGQGANTEAFF	TGTGCCAGCAGCTTAGGACAGGGGGCTAACACTGAAGCTTTCTTT
.	TRBV5-6	TRBJ1-2	few	CASSLGQIYGYTF	TGTGCCAGCAGCTTGGGTCAAATCTATGGCTACACCTTC
TRBD1	TRBV5-1	TRBJ1-2	.	CASSRGTEYGYTF	TGCGCCAGCAGCCGCGGGACAGAATATGGCTACACCTTC